This section outlines one T cell receptor beta chain sequence together with its context. Germline CDR1 reads GTSNPN; CDR2 reads SVGIG (reference sequence). CDR3 size: 14 residues. Trimming left V 2 bases short and J 5 bases short, with 13 bases between. This entry comes from a study of T cells in tuberculosis. Whole-study context: T cells were selected with CD1B tetramers loaded with glucose monomycolate. Regarding the study as a whole: T cells binding CD1B-GMM tetramer weakly possibly escaped the sort.

Thawed, overnight-rested PBMC were stained with GMM-loaded CD1B tetramer, viability dye and anti-CD3, then sorted. The lipid loaded on the CD1B tetramers was C32 glucose monomycolate from Rhodococcus equi. Tetramer-negative cells, approximately 110,000 per donor, were also sorted. No alpha-beta pairing information exists for these sequences. The repertoire was sequenced with immunoSEQ multiplex PCR; TCRdb's copy has only in-frame clones and lacks some. The data show 88,000 or so clones, roughly 93% seen once. This clonotype originated in an adult woman with latent tuberculosis. V gene TRBV30 combines with J gene TRBJ2-1, with no clear D. Sequenced material: CD1b-GMM tetramer-negative cells sorted from PBMCs. Written as DNA, the CDR3 is TGTGCCTGGAGTATACAGTTTCGGAACAATGAGCAGTTCTTC. This encodes CAWSIQFRNNEQFF.